These 20 T cell receptor beta chains came from one sample sequenced in a study of T cell responses to AZD1222 COVID-19 vaccine. Sequencing used immunoSEQ multiplex PCR; TCRdb keeps in-frame clones, though not all of them. The sample has 130,000 or so clones, 80% to 95% seen once. The sequences come from peripheral blood, collected on day 0 of AZD1222 vaccination. The source of these receptors is an adult in good health.

The V gene is TRBV30, the J gene TRBJ2-5, with D hard to call. The CDR3 totals 13 residues. Trimming took 3 bases from V and 0 from J, leaving 8 bases between them. The V gene's germline CDR1 is GTSNPN and CDR2 SVGIG (reference sequence). The CDR3 DNA follows: TGTGCCTGGAGCCGGATGTACCAAGAGACCCAGTACTTC. The encoded protein is CAWSRMYQETQYF.

This chain connects TRBV5-1 to TRBJ2-3; perhaps TRBD1 as D (6 bases). Deletions cut 4 bases from V and 2 bases from J, with 20 bases between. The germline gives CDR1 SGHRS, CDR2 YFSETQ. The CDR3 is made up of 17 amino acids. The CDR3 region is CASSRAPTGNPTDTQYF. The CDR3 DNA reads as TGCGCCAGCAGCCGTGCTCCAACAGGGAACCCCACAGATACGCAGTATTTT. The entire variable domain, with the rest obtained from reference TRBV5-1 and TRBJ2-3, is as follows: KAGVTQTPRYLIKTRGQQVTLSCSPISGHRSVSWYQQTPGQGLQFLFEYFSETQRNKGNFPGRFSGRQFSNSRSEMNVSTLELGDSALYLCASSRAPTGNPTDTQYFGPGTRLTVL.

The chain couples TRBV11-3 to TRBJ2-3, with 11 bases matching TRBD2. Per germline, CDR1 SGHNT and CDR2 YENEEA. The trim removed 5 bases at V and 4 bases at J, leaving 2 bases unmatched. The CDR3 contains 14 residues. The chain's CDR3 is CASSPLAGADTQYF. As DNA, the CDR3 is TGTGCCAGCAGCCCACTAGCGGGGGCAGATACGCAGTATTTT. Full variable domain (outside the CDR3, taken from reference TRBV11-3 and TRBJ2-3): EAGVVQSPRYKIIEKKQPVAFWCNPISGHNTLYWYLQNLGQGPELLIRYENEEAVDDSQLPKDRFSAERLKGVDSTLKIQPAELGDSAVYLCASSPLAGADTQYFGPGTRLTVL.

This clone showed up just once. This chain joins TRBV28 and TRBJ2-1; D unclear. CDR1 and CDR2 (germline): MDHEN, SYDVKM. The germline V and J ends were trimmed by 6 bases and 0 bases, with 6 bases remaining between them. CDR3 length: 13 residues. The CDR3 reads CASRGVSYNEQFF. CDR3 sequence (DNA): TGTGCCAGCAGGGGCGTCTCCTACAATGAGCAGTTCTTC.

This sequence joins TRBV27 and TRBJ2-5; 12 positions match TRBD2. This CDR3 comprises 16 residues. Germline CDR1 and CDR2: MNHEY and SMNVEV (reference sequence). The J segment lost 1 base and the V segment lost 5 bases, leaving 5 bases of the junction unmatched. CDR3 protein: CASSPRTSGIQETQYF. Here the CDR3 DNA reads TGTGCCAGCAGTCCTCGGACTAGCGGGATCCAAGAGACCCAGTACTTC.

CDR3 nucleotide sequence: TGTGCCAGCAGCCAAGGTGGGGAAACCGGGGAGCTGTTTTTT. As protein: CASSQGGETGELFF. The V call is TRBV3-1 (or the pseudogene TRBV3-2), the J call TRBJ2-2, with no clear D. Germline V gene sequence: CDR1 LGHDT, CDR2 YNNKEL (reference sequence). V was trimmed by 1 base and J by 5 bases, leaving 8 bases between them. This CDR3 is built from 14 residues.

V usage is TRBV19 and J usage is TRBJ1-4; 8 bases align to TRBD1. The CDR3 runs 15 residues. Germline CDR1 reads LNHDA; CDR2 reads SQIVND (reference sequence). Trimming at V came to 2 bases and at J to 6 bases, leaving 5 bases not matched to a gene. CDR3: CASSITGQGDEKLFF. The CDR3, as DNA: TGTGCCAGTAGTATAACAGGACAGGGTGATGAAAAACTGTTTTTT.

V gene TRBV12-3 or TRBV12-4 combines with J gene TRBJ2-1; maybe TRBD2 (6 bases). Trimming took off 6 bases at V and 7 bases at J, with 10 bases between the two ends. The CDR3 runs to 12 residues. This CDR3 reads CASRRTNNEQFF. In DNA form, the CDR3 reads TGTGCCAGCAGGCGGACTAATAATGAGCAGTTCTTC.

The table lists this clone with a few counts. This chain links TRBV5-8 with TRBJ1-2; a possible D gene is TRBD1 (5 bases). The V and J ends lost 0 bases and 2 bases respectively, with 11 bases between them. The CDR3 runs to 15 residues. Germline V gene data show CDR1 as SGHTS and CDR2 as YDEGEE. The CDR3 sequence is CASSLAGGVNYGYTF. As DNA, the CDR3 is TGTGCCAGCAGCTTGGCCGGAGGGGTCAACTATGGCTACACCTTC.

The chain has TRBV6-5 and TRBJ1-2; a weak D match, TRBD1 (6 bases). The CDR3 length is 12 residues. Looked up from germline, CDR1 is MNHEY and CDR2 is SVGAGI. V lost 11 bases to trimming and J lost 4 bases, with 14 bases between them. In nucleotides, the CDR3 is TGTGCCGGGAGGGGGGGTCCCTATGGCTACACCTTC. As protein: CAGRGGPYGYTF.

The rearrangement joins TRBV5-1 to TRBJ1-2; TRBD1 matches at 7 bases. CDR3 size: 15 residues. Germline trimming cut 0 bases from V and 4 bases from J; bases unmatched to any gene: 6. Germline assignment: CDR1 SGHRS and CDR2 YFSETQ. The DNA of the CDR3 is TGCGCCAGCAGCTTGGGGTCAGGGGGTGGCTATGGCTACACCTTC. Amino acid sequence: CASSLGSGGGYGYTF.

The genes are TRBV27 and TRBJ1-1; the match to TRBD1 covers 7 bases. Germline loops: CDR1 MNHEY, CDR2 SMNVEV (reference sequence). The V segment lost 6 bases and the J segment 0 bases; nucleotides outside the gene matches: 7. This CDR3 comprises 15 residues. The CDR3 bases are TGTGCCAGCAGGACAAGGGACAGTGTGAACACTGAAGCTTTCTTT. It codes for CASRTRDSVNTEAFF.

This clone was seen just once. The chain joins TRBV28 to TRBJ1-1; D unclear. The germline gives CDR1 MDHEN, CDR2 SYDVKM. The CDR3 spans 12 residues. V dropped 6 bases and J dropped 3 bases, with 8 bases sitting between them. This CDR3 is CASSRRHTEAFF. CDR3 sequence (DNA): TGTGCCAGCAGCCGCCGCCACACTGAAGCTTTCTTT.

The chain uses TRBV28 and TRBJ2-3, with a possible D match to TRBD1 (5 bases). The CDR3 loop spans 16 amino acids. The V and J ends lost 4 bases and 2 bases respectively, with 16 bases between them. Germline V gene data show CDR1 as MDHEN and CDR2 as SYDVKM. CDR3 DNA: TGTGCCAGCAGTTCCAATAGACAGAGGAACACAGATACGCAGTATTTT. The encoded protein is CASSSNRQRNTDTQYF.

The chain carries TRBV28 and TRBJ1-5; 9 bases line up with TRBD1. J gave up 3 bases and V 2 bases, and 5 bases lay outside the gene matches. This CDR3 comprises 16 residues. Germline V CDR1 and CDR2: MDHEN, SYDVKM. The chain's CDR3 is CASSLSRTGANQPQHF. DNA of the CDR3: TGTGCCAGCAGTTTAAGCCGGACAGGGGCCAATCAGCCCCAGCATTTT.

The genes are TRBV7-2 and TRBJ2-7; 8 bases are a match to TRBD1. This CDR3 contains 15 residues. Trimming removed 2 bases from V and 3 bases from J; junction bases left unmatched: 6. The V gene's germline CDR1 is SGHTA and CDR2 FQGNSA. The DNA for the CDR3 is TGTGCCAGCAGCTTACAGGGGGCTGGATTCTACGAGCAGTACTTC. It is translated as CASSLQGAGFYEQYF. Using reference TRBV7-2 and TRBJ2-7 for the parts outside the CDR3, the full variable domain is GAGVSQSPSNKVTEKGKDVELRCDPISGHTALYWYRQSLGQGLEFLIYFQGNSAPDKSGLPSDRFSAERTGGSVSTLTIQRTQQEDSAVYLCASSLQGAGFYEQYFGPGTRLTVT.

The count of this clone is one. V is TRBV2 and J is TRBJ1-4; 7 positions match TRBD1. Germline trimming cut 8 bases from V and 0 bases from J; bases unmatched to any gene: 9. This CDR3 spans 16 amino acids. The V gene's germline CDR1 is SNHLY and CDR2 FYNNEI. CDR3 DNA sequence: TGTGCCAGCGGGAAGAGACAGGGTGCAACTAATGAAAAACTGTTTTTT. It encodes CASGKRQGATNEKLFF.

The rearrangement links TRBV27 to TRBJ1-6, with a possible D match to TRBD1 (5 bases). The CDR3 has 15 amino acids. With 2 bases removed from V and 7 bases from J, the gap between germline ends came to 12 bases. CDR1 MNHEY and CDR2 SMNVEV come from the germline V gene (reference sequence). CDR3 DNA: TGTGCCAGCAGTTTAGCCCAGGGACGGAATTCACCCCTCCACTTT. Encoded protein: CASSLAQGRNSPLHF.

The CDR3 here is CASSQDNYGYTF. The CDR3, as DNA: TGTGCCAGCTCCCAGGATAACTATGGCTACACCTTC. The rearrangement links TRBV6-5 to TRBJ1-2; D ambiguous. Germline CDR1 and CDR2: MNHEY and SVGAGI. Deletions cut 8 bases from V and 1 base from J, with 8 bases between. The CDR3 is made up of 12 amino acids.

This chain uses TRBV14 with TRBJ1-1; 7 nucleotides align to TRBD1. After removal of 6 bases from V and 3 bases from J, the junction contained 10 bases not matched to a gene. Per germline, CDR1 SGHDN and CDR2 FVKESK. The CDR3 length is 15 residues. The CDR3: CASSLWTGRYTEAFF. The CDR3 DNA reads TGTGCCAGCAGTCTTTGGACAGGCCGTTACACTGAAGCTTTCTTT.